This TCR beta chain was recovered during a study of blood T cell repertoires in COVID-19. This table comes from immunoSEQ multiplex PCR, and its TCRdb copy is limited to in-frame clones, with some not included. The sample records tens of thousands of clones, more than 65% being singletons. Sample: peripheral blood. The sequence was obtained from a human donor in a cohort sampled during active COVID-19.

This CDR3 reads CASSTTPLGQWGHRTNSPLHF. CDR3 coding DNA: TGTGCCAGCAGCACAACGCCCCTGGGACAGTGGGGTCATCGAACCAATTCACCCCTCCACTTT. The rearrangement links TRBV7-8 to TRBJ1-6, with 7 bases identical to TRBD1. Germline trimming cut 5 bases from V and 7 bases from J; bases unmatched to any gene: 26. CDR3 size: 21 residues. Per the germline V gene, CDR1 is SGHVS and CDR2 is FQNEAQ.